These 18 T cell receptor beta chains were all obtained from the same sample, sequenced in a study of blood T cell repertoires in COVID-19. The data were produced by immunoSEQ multiplex PCR, yet TCRdb's version contains in-frame clones alone and is incomplete. The data show about 24,000 clones, with roughly 74% seen just once and over 6% held by the top ten. The sample was peripheral blood. The source is a middle-aged man with COVID-19, enrolled during active disease.

The gene calls are TRBV20-1 and TRBJ2-7; 8 nucleotides agree with TRBD2. The length of the CDR3 is 11 residues. V shed 6 bases, J shed 3 bases, and the junction held 1 base outside the gene matches. CDR1 DFQATT and CDR2 SNEGSKA come from the germline V gene (reference sequence). The CDR3 loop is CSATSGYEQYF. In nucleotides, the CDR3 is TGCAGTGCCACTAGCGGCTACGAGCAGTACTTC.

This clone was found once. The rearrangement links TRBV7-9 to TRBJ1-2; D possibly corresponds to TRBD1 (6 bases). This CDR3 contains 14 residues. Germline V lookup: CDR1 SEHNR, CDR2 FQNEAQ (reference sequence). The V and J ends lost 2 bases and 5 bases respectively, with 12 bases between them. In nucleotides, the CDR3 is TGTGCCAGCAGCTTACCGACAGGTGTTTATGGCTACACCTTC. Translated: CASSLPTGVYGYTF.

The CDR3 spells CASSPGLQTDTQYF. The CDR3 coding sequence is TGTGCCAGCAGCCCAGGACTCCAAACAGATACGCAGTATTTT. This rearrangement joins TRBV7-3 to TRBJ2-3, with D maybe TRBD2 (5 bases). The CDR3 runs to 14 residues. V shed 5 bases and J shed 3 bases, with 12 bases lying between them. Germline assignment: CDR1 SGHTA and CDR2 FQGTGA. The full variable domain, its missing parts supplied by reference TRBV7-3 and TRBJ2-3, is GAGVSQTPSNKVTEKGKYVELRCDPISGHTALYWYRQSLGQGPEFLIYFQGTGAADDSGLPNDRFFAVRPEGSVSTLKIQRTERGDSAVYLCASSPGLQTDTQYFGPGTRLTVL.

The V call is TRBV6-5, the J call TRBJ2-7; tentative D call: TRBD2 (6 bases). Trimming took off 2 bases at V and 1 base at J, with 15 bases between the two ends. This CDR3 is 16 amino acids long. Germline V lookup: CDR1 MNHEY, CDR2 SVGAGI. CDR3 loop: CASSYGRGKSSYEQYF. CDR3 DNA: TGTGCCAGCAGTTACGGTCGGGGGAAGTCGTCCTACGAGCAGTACTTC.

CDR3 residues: CASSHPGQSTDTQYF. In nucleotides, the CDR3 is TGTGCCAGCAGCCACCCGGGACAGAGCACAGATACGCAGTATTTT. The chain is built from TRBV7-3 and TRBJ2-3; 7 bases agree with TRBD1. Germline trimming cut 5 bases from V and 0 bases from J; bases unmatched to any gene: 5. Germline CDR1 reads SGHTA; CDR2 reads FQGTGA. This CDR3 is 15 amino acids long.

The chain recombines TRBV7-9 with TRBJ2-5; D is ambiguous. V dropped 1 base and J dropped 0 bases, with 12 bases sitting between them. Germline loops: CDR1 SEHNR, CDR2 FQNEAQ (reference sequence). This CDR3 has 16 residues. CDR3 loop: CASSLGQAMYQETQYF. The CDR3 DNA reads TGTGCCAGCAGCTTAGGGCAGGCCATGTACCAAGAGACCCAGTACTTC.

This clone was seen only a few times. The chain combines TRBV4-1 with TRBJ2-7; TRBD2 matches 9 bases. From germline, CDR1 is MGHRA and CDR2 YSYEKL. Trimming took 1 base from V and 7 from J; bases not matched to a gene: 8. The CDR3 spans 15 residues. The chain's CDR3 is CASSQGVAGVGEQYF. The CDR3 DNA reads TGCGCCAGCAGCCAAGGGGTAGCGGGAGTGGGGGAGCAGTACTTC.

V and J are TRBV28 and TRBJ2-3, with 7 bases identical to TRBD1. CDR3 length equals 13 residues. The ends lost 7 bases at V and 5 bases at J; junction bases unmatched: 6. Germline assignment: CDR1 MDHEN and CDR2 SYDVKM. The CDR3 here is CASKHTGVDTQYF. The CDR3 bases are TGTGCCAGCAAACACACAGGGGTAGATACGCAGTATTTT.

The chain recombines TRBV19 with TRBJ2-7; TRBD1 agrees at 10 bases. The CDR3 loop spans 15 amino acids. After removal of 5 bases from V and 0 bases from J, the junction contained 4 bases not matched to a gene. Germline-derived CDR1 and CDR2 are LNHDA and SQIVND (reference sequence). CDR3 protein: CASSSRTGGSYEQYF. In DNA form, the CDR3 reads TGTGCCAGTAGTTCCCGGACAGGGGGCTCCTACGAGCAGTACTTC.

The gene calls are TRBV28 and TRBJ1-1; D not resolved. The germline gives CDR1 MDHEN, CDR2 SYDVKM. V lost 5 bases, J lost 1 base, and 11 bases lay in between. The CDR3 has 14 residues. The DNA for the CDR3 is TGTGCCAGCAGTCTAAAGCGTGAGAACACTGAAGCTTTCTTT. This sequence encodes CASSLKRENTEAFF.

This rearrangement joins TRBV5-1 to TRBJ2-1; 10 bases map to TRBD2. CDR3 length equals 15 residues. After removal of 5 bases from V and 5 bases from J, the junction contained 7 bases not matched to a gene. Germline assignment: CDR1 SGHRS and CDR2 YFSETQ. CDR3 DNA: TGCGCCAGCAGTTCCCTCAGCGGGGGGGACAATGAGCAGTTCTTC. Translated, it gives CASSSLSGGDNEQFF.

This chain uses TRBV6-5 with TRBJ1-3, with D possibly matching TRBD1 (6 bases). Per germline, CDR1 MNHEY and CDR2 SVGAGI. V lost 0 bases, J lost 0 bases, and 9 bases lay in between. The CDR3 is 16 amino acids. This chain's CDR3 is CASSYSDRSSGNTIYF. Written as DNA, the CDR3 is TGTGCCAGCAGTTACTCGGACAGAAGCTCTGGAAACACCATATATTTT.

This sequence joins TRBV6-5 and TRBJ1-2; D possibly corresponds to TRBD1 (6 bases). Looked up from germline, CDR1 is MNHEY and CDR2 is SVGAGI. The V gene lost 6 bases and the J gene lost 3 bases, with 14 bases spanning the gap. The CDR3 has 14 residues. CDR3 loop: CASRGGQAYYGYTF. CDR3 coding DNA: TGTGCCAGCAGGGGGGGGCAGGCCTACTATGGCTACACCTTC.

This clone has only one observation. V usage is TRBV3-1 (or the pseudogene TRBV3-2) and J usage is TRBJ1-4, with 8 bases fitting TRBD1. Germline loops: CDR1 LGHDT, CDR2 YNNKEL (reference sequence). V lost 6 bases and J lost 5; bases outside the gene matches: 11. This CDR3 comprises 16 residues. CDR3 nucleotide sequence: TGTGCCAGCAGGCAAACAGGGGGGGGGCTCAATGAAAAACTGTTTTTT. Amino acid sequence: CASRQTGGGLNEKLFF.

This chain links TRBV10-2 with TRBJ1-4; 9 bases agree with TRBD1. V dropped 6 bases and J dropped 8; count of bases not matched to a gene: 7. Germline V gene data show CDR1 as WSHSY and CDR2 as SAAADI. The CDR3 has 14 residues. The CDR3 protein is CASRPGQGREKLFF. For the CDR3, the DNA is TGCGCCAGCAGGCCCGGACAGGGGAGGGAAAAACTGTTTTTT.

This rearrangement joins TRBV6-6 to TRBJ1-1, with a possible D match to TRBD1 (5 bases). Germline-derived CDR1 and CDR2 are MNHNY and SVGAGI (reference sequence). The CDR3 consists of 13 residues. V shed 5 bases and J shed 0 bases, with 7 bases lying between them. The CDR3 nucleotides read TGTGCCAGCAGTGCCAGGGTGAACACTGAAGCTTTCTTT. Translation gives CASSARVNTEAFF.

The rearrangement uses TRBV7-9 and TRBJ1-1, with unresolved D. Trimming took 7 bases from V and 1 from J, leaving 13 bases between them. The CDR3 is 14 amino acids. Germline V lookup: CDR1 SEHNR, CDR2 FQNEAQ (reference sequence). CDR3 protein: CASTRPPGNTEAFF. CDR3 coding DNA: TGTGCCAGCACCCGCCCCCCCGGGAACACTGAAGCTTTCTTT. Combining the CDR3 with reference TRBV7-9 and TRBJ1-1 gives the whole variable domain DTGVSQNPRHKITKRGQNVTFRCDPISEHNRLYWYRQTLGQGPEFLTYFQNEAQLEKSRLLSDRFSAERPKGSFSTLEIQRTEQGDSAMYLCASTRPPGNTEAFFGQGTRLTVV.

This chain links TRBV6-5 with TRBJ1-2; D gene ambiguous. Germline CDR1 is MNHEY and CDR2 is SVGAGI. The length of the CDR3 is 13 residues. Trimming took 0 bases from V and 4 from J, leaving 6 bases between them. The CDR3 sequence: CASSYSRTYGYTF. In nucleotides, the CDR3 is TGTGCCAGCAGTTACTCGAGAACCTATGGCTACACCTTC.